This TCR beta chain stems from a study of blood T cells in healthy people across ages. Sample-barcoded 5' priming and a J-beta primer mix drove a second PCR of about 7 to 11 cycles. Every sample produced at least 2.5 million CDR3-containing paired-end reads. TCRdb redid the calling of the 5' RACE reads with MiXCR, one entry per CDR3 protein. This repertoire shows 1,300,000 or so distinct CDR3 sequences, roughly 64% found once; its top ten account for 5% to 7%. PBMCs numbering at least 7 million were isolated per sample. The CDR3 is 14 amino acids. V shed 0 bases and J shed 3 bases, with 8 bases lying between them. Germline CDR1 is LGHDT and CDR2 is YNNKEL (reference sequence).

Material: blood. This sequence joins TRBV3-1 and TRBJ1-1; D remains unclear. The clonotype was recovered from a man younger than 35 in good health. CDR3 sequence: CASSQDYSDTEAFF. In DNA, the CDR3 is TGTGCCAGCAGCCAAGATTACTCAGACACTGAAGCTTTCTTT.